This T cell receptor (beta chain) was retrieved from a study of blood T cell repertoires in COVID-19. Study in general: The cDNA or gDNA used as material had been derived from T cells, B-cell-depleted T cells, or PBMCs.

In the authors' workflow: Amplifying reference gene primers gave estimates of nucleated cell counts. Sequenced by immunoSEQ multiplex PCR; TCRdb stores in-frame clones only, minus some. D and trimming come from the DNA, and the V and J calls and clone size come from that table. The table shows some 260,000 clones, with about 90% occurring only once. In Seattle, patients joined the study during active infection and were tracked longitudinally. The source is a woman aged 70-85 years with COVID-19, enrolled during active disease. Source material: peripheral blood.

The chain's CDR3 is CASSLDAGDRVGDTQYF. As DNA, the CDR3 is TGTGCCAGCAGCTTAGATGCGGGGGACAGGGTGGGAGATACGCAGTATTTT. This chain joins TRBV11-2 and TRBJ2-3; 9 nucleotides align to TRBD1. The CDR3 spans 17 residues. Per germline, CDR1 SGHAT and CDR2 FQNNGV. The V gene end was trimmed by 0 bases and the J gene end by 5 bases; junction bases not matched to a gene: 9.